The 24 T cell receptor beta chains listed next were all sequenced from one sample in a study of early T cells in non-severe SARS-CoV-2 infection. TCRdb re-called the 5' RACE reads with MiXCR, one entry per CDR3 protein. The data show around 30,000 distinct CDR3 sequences, roughly 6% seen once. Sample: whole blood. The source of these receptors is an adult who was a healthcare worker with PCR-confirmed SARS-CoV-2 infection or an uninfected control (not recorded which).

This clonotype was found many times. The J gene is TRBJ1-2, the V gene TRBV20-1; no reliable D call. V was clipped by 1 base and J by 7 bases, with 10 bases between them. This CDR3 contains 12 residues. The germline CDR1 and CDR2 sequences are DFQATT and SNEGSKA (reference sequence). CDR3 protein: CSARVGSGGYTF. The CDR3 bases are TGCAGTGCTAGAGTGGGATCCGGTGGCTACACCTTC.

This chain's CDR3 is CASSRLVRGTDTQYF. Here the CDR3 DNA reads TGTGCCAGCAGCCGCTTAGTGAGGGGCACAGATACGCAGTATTTT. The rearrangement uses TRBV7-2 and TRBJ2-3, with a possible D match to TRBD2 (5 bases). V was pared by 5 bases and J by 1 base, with 13 bases between. This CDR3 is 15 amino acids long. Germline assignment: CDR1 SGHTA and CDR2 FQGNSA.

In this sample, this clonotype turned up many times. The chain is built from TRBV5-1 and TRBJ2-2; D uncertain. The CDR3 sequence is 18 residues long. V lost 2 bases, J lost 0 bases, and 17 bases lay in between. Germline loops: CDR1 SGHRS, CDR2 YFSETQ. This CDR3 reads CASSFPMGTSANTGELFF. The DNA of the CDR3 is TGCGCCAGCAGCTTCCCTATGGGTACGTCGGCGAACACCGGGGAGCTGTTTTTT.

This clonotype was seen many times. V is TRBV6-5 and J is TRBJ2-7; TRBD2 agrees at 7 bases. The V segment lost 8 bases and the J segment 1 base; nucleotides outside the gene matches: 5. Germline V gives CDR1 MNHEY, CDR2 SVGAGI. CDR3 length equals 13 residues. This CDR3 reads CASWGGLSYEQYF. The CDR3 nucleotides are TGTGCCAGCTGGGGGGGATTATCCTACGAGCAGTACTTC.

This clonotype was recorded a few times. The rearrangement uses TRBV9 and TRBJ1-2; perhaps TRBD1 as D (5 bases). Germline CDR1 SGDLS, CDR2 YYNGEE. The CDR3 has 14 residues. V lost 5 bases, J lost 4 bases, and 15 bases lay in between. DNA for the CDR3: TGTGCCAGCAGACGCGCCCACGACAGCTATGGCTACACCTTC. The encoded protein is CASRRAHDSYGYTF.

This clonotype was detected ten times or more. The V call is TRBV24-1, the J call TRBJ1-3, with D possibly being TRBD1 (6 bases). V was trimmed by 9 bases and J by 0 bases, leaving 17 bases between them. The CDR3 sequence is 16 residues long. Germline V CDR1 and CDR2: KGHDR, SFDVKD. The CDR3 DNA follows: TGTGCCACCTTTATCGGGGGCGCAAGCTCTGGAAACACCATATATTTT. Its protein product is CATFIGGASSGNTIYF.

This clonotype has only a few counts. The chain couples TRBV6-2 or TRBV6-3 to TRBJ2-2; possibly TRBD2 for D (6 bases). The CDR3 extends over 16 amino acids. Germline V gene data show CDR1 as MNHEY and CDR2 as SVGEGT. V lost 4 bases and J lost 1, with 13 bases in between. CDR3 DNA: TGTGCCAGCAGTTCCGGAGGGAGGCGGAACACCGGGGAGCTGTTTTTT. Translating it yields CASSSGGRRNTGELFF.

By sample share, this clonotype is medium-sized. The chain couples TRBV20-1 to TRBJ2-1; 7 nucleotides line up with TRBD2. This CDR3 region has 12 residues. Germline V CDR1 and CDR2: DFQATT, SNEGSKA (reference sequence). The V gene end was trimmed by 5 bases and the J gene end by 10 bases; junction bases not matched to a gene: 8. CDR3 nucleotide sequence: TGCAGTGCTGAAGGGAGGGGTGGGGAGCAGTTCTTC. It translates to CSAEGRGGEQFF.

This clonotype was observed at least ten times. V and J are TRBV9 and TRBJ2-5, with D perhaps TRBD1 or TRBD2 (5 bases each). Trimming took off 4 bases at V and 4 bases at J, with 11 bases between the two ends. The CDR3 covers 13 residues. The germline gives CDR1 SGDLS, CDR2 YYNGEE. In nucleotides, the CDR3 is TGTGCCAGCAGCTTCGGGGCGTCAGAGACCCAGTACTTC. It translates to CASSFGASETQYF.

V and J are TRBV4-2 and TRBJ1-6; a possible D gene is TRBD1 (5 bases). The CDR3 consists of 17 residues. The V end lost 4 bases, the J end lost 1 base, and 14 bases lay between the germline ends. The germline gives CDR1 LGHNA, CDR2 YNFKEQ. The CDR3 spells CASSPSPGVSYNSPLHF. The CDR3 DNA is TGTGCCAGCAGCCCTTCCCCGGGGGTATCCTATAATTCACCCCTCCACTTT.

This clonotype was counted many times. The rearrangement uses TRBV28 and TRBJ2-3, with D perhaps being TRBD1 or TRBD2 (5 bases each). V was trimmed by 6 bases and J by 6 bases, leaving 19 bases between them. CDR3 size: 15 residues. The germline V gene has CDR1 MDHEN and CDR2 SYDVKM. CDR3 sequence (DNA): TGTGCCAGCAGCTCGAGGGGCGGCGGGTTGGATACGCAGTATTTT. Translated, it gives CASSSRGGGLDTQYF.

Ten or more counts support this clonotype. This chain connects TRBV11-2 to TRBJ1-1, with 8 bases that match TRBD1. This CDR3 spans 14 amino acids. The ends lost 6 bases at V and 5 bases at J; junction bases unmatched: 8. Germline V lookup: CDR1 SGHAT, CDR2 FQNNGV. CDR3 loop: CASRPDRVRTEAFF. Here the CDR3 DNA reads TGTGCCAGCAGACCGGACAGGGTCCGAACTGAAGCTTTCTTT.

This clonotype was seen many times. The chain employs TRBV7-2 and TRBJ2-7; TRBD1 matches 8 bases. Germline assignment: CDR1 SGHTA and CDR2 FQGNSA. This CDR3 has 14 residues. The trim removed 2 bases at V and 6 bases at J, leaving 6 bases unmatched. CDR3: CASSLTDRVIEQYF. For the CDR3, the DNA is TGTGCCAGCAGCTTAACGGACAGGGTAATCGAGCAGTACTTC.

At least ten counts were recorded for this clonotype. The chain couples TRBV7-8 to TRBJ2-2; D not certain. Germline values: CDR1 SGHVS, CDR2 FQNEAQ. The CDR3 runs to 15 residues. The V gene lost 2 bases and the J gene lost 0 bases, with 7 bases spanning the gap. CDR3 region: CASSLSRTNTGELFF. CDR3 in DNA: TGTGCCAGCAGCTTAAGTAGGACGAACACCGGGGAGCTGTTTTTT.

In its sample, this clonotype was seen many times. The genes are TRBV7-2 and TRBJ2-4, with 8 bases aligning to TRBD1. The CDR3 loop spans 14 amino acids. V lost 5 bases, J lost 6 bases, and 6 bases stayed unmatched. Germline V CDR1 and CDR2: SGHTA, FQGNSA. For the CDR3, the DNA is TGTGCCAGCAGCCTATCCGGACAGGGAAACATTCAGTACTTC. Translating gives CASSLSGQGNIQYF.

In its sample, this clonotype was seen many times. V gene TRBV5-8 combines with J gene TRBJ1-2; the D gene is possibly TRBD1 (6 bases). Germline V lookup: CDR1 SGHTS, CDR2 YDEGEE. The ends were cut back, 0 bases at V and 5 bases at J, with 11 bases in the middle. CDR3 size: 14 residues. Here the CDR3 reads CASSLAGVEYGYTF. As DNA, the CDR3 is TGTGCCAGCAGCTTGGCAGGGGTGGAGTATGGCTACACCTTC.

The sample holds many counts of this clonotype. This chain links TRBV6-5 with TRBJ2-3; no clear D. V gave up 0 bases and J gave up 0 bases, with 10 bases separating them. In germline, CDR1 is MNHEY, CDR2 SVGAGI. There are 16 residues in the CDR3. DNA of the CDR3: TGTGCCAGCAGTTACTCGGGAAGAGCTAGCACAGATACGCAGTATTTT. Its protein is CASSYSGRASTDTQYF.

The gene calls are TRBV11-2 and TRBJ1-4; 11 nucleotides line up with TRBD1. This CDR3 has 19 residues. Germline-derived CDR1 and CDR2 are SGHAT and FQNNGV. The J segment lost 4 bases and the V segment lost 5 bases, leaving 15 bases of the junction unmatched. The CDR3 loop reads CASSAPRDRGKRDNEKLFF. The CDR3 DNA follows: TGTGCCAGCAGCGCCCCCCGGGACAGGGGGAAGAGGGATAATGAAAAACTGTTTTTT.

This clonotype has at least ten counts. The rearrangement links TRBV20-1 to TRBJ2-3; D unclear. This CDR3 has 11 residues. CDR1 and CDR2 from the germline V gene are DFQATT and SNEGSKA (reference sequence). V gave up 3 bases and J gave up 3 bases, with 4 bases separating them. In DNA form, the CDR3 reads TGCAGTGCTAGGTCAACAGATACGCAGTATTTT. This codes for CSARSTDTQYF.

The sample holds a few counts of this clonotype. This chain joins TRBV3-1 and TRBJ2-7, with 9 bases fitting TRBD1. There are 13 residues in the CDR3. V gave up 4 bases and J gave up 6 bases; unmatched junction bases: 4. Per the germline V gene, CDR1 is LGHDT and CDR2 is YNNKEL (reference sequence). The CDR3 nucleotides read TGTGCCAGCAGCCTGGACAGGGGAATCGAGCAGTACTTC. This encodes CASSLDRGIEQYF.

This clonotype was seen ten or more times. The V and J genes are TRBV25-1 and TRBJ2-1, with 8 bases fitting TRBD1. The CDR3 has 15 residues. Germline V lookup: CDR1 MGHDK, CDR2 SYGVNS. Trimming at V came to 8 bases and at J to 6 bases, leaving 12 bases not matched to a gene. The CDR3 loop reads CASSRGGRGPNEQFF. DNA for the CDR3: TGTGCCAGCTCGAGAGGGGGCAGGGGGCCCAATGAGCAGTTCTTC.

At least ten counts were recorded for this clonotype. The CDR3 coding sequence is TGCGCCAGCGCAGAGGGGGCCGGCGCTGAAGCTTTCTTT. It encodes CASAEGAGAEAFF. The V call is TRBV10-2, the J call TRBJ1-1, with TRBD1 identical over 7 bases. V lost 8 bases and J lost 6; bases outside the gene matches: 9. Per the germline V gene, CDR1 is WSHSY and CDR2 is SAAADI. This CDR3 comprises 13 residues.

Ten or more counts support this clonotype. This rearrangement joins TRBV6-5 to TRBJ1-1; no firm D call. Germline loops: CDR1 MNHEY, CDR2 SVGAGI. The CDR3 is made up of 11 amino acids. Trimming shortened V by 7 bases and J by 2 bases, and 5 bases separated the two germline ends. CDR3 coding DNA: TGTGCCAGCAACCAAAACACTGAAGCTTTCTTT. Its translation: CASNQNTEAFF.

V gene TRBV11-2 combines with J gene TRBJ2-1; a possible D gene is TRBD1 (6 bases). V was shortened by 5 bases and J by 11 bases, with 13 bases between the two germline ends. The CDR3 is 12 amino acids. Germline CDR1 reads SGHAT; CDR2 reads FQNNGV. The CDR3: CASSPPGTKQFF. In DNA form, the CDR3 reads TGTGCCAGCAGCCCTCCGGGGACAAAGCAGTTCTTC. The full variable domain, with the rest looked up from reference TRBV11-2 and TRBJ2-1, is EAGVAQSPRYKIIEKRQSVAFWCNPISGHATLYWYQQILGQGPKLLIQFQNNGVVDDSQLPKDRFSAERLKGVDSTLKIQPAKLEDSAVYLCASSPPGTKQFFGPGTRLTVL.